The T cell receptor beta chain described here comes from a study of T cell clonality in common variable immunodeficiency (dated by TCRdb to between 2015 and 2016). Broader findings and caveats from the paper: According to the authors, figuring out what caused the increased clonality in CVID would require sequencing the repertoires of T cell subpopulations. Despite equal DNA input, controls averaged roughly 80,000 unique sequences per sample versus some 30,000 in CVID samples. Reportedly, TCRbeta sequences from CVID had fewer deletions and N-nucleotide insertions, and highly modified clones with 13 or more V deletions were absent from CVID. Correlations of repertoire features with clinical complications were constrained by heterogeneity among patients within the CVID cohort. CVID subjects shared fewer TCRbeta clones with each other than healthy controls did (p < 0.0001). Compared with healthy controls, CVID subjects showed increased TCRbeta clonality (t-test p = 0.018), a feature most characteristic of about a third of subjects.

For sequencing input, CVID and control samples contributed equivalent amounts of genomic DNA. For every sample, a 60 bp segment covering the rearranged TCRbeta CDR3 region was amplified and then sequenced. The immunoSEQ assay, a bias-corrected multiplex PCR combined with high-throughput sequencing, was used to amplify TCRbeta. The published analysis was carried out like this. Every unique nucleotide sequence was considered a clone and was annotated with V, D and J genes, copy number and frequency. Sequences were labeled productive if in frame, and non-productive if out of frame or containing stop codons. As previously described, clonality was computed from Shannon's entropy. Mean CDR3 Kyte-Doolittle hydropathy was derived from the predicted amino acid sequences of productive clones. Hierarchical clustering of scaled V gene usage was performed with the R hclust function using Manhattan distance and complete linkage. Clone sharing by CDR3 amino acid sequence was assessed by resampling 12 repertoires per group over 100 rounds. The repertoires were searched for more than 65 published EBV-specific and 245 published CMV-specific TCRbeta sequences. Two CVID samples that yielded fewer than 10,000 sequences were excluded from the analysis, so approximately 40 CVID repertoires were retained. Not all clones reach the TCRdb copy of this immuneACCESS table, which keeps in-frame sequences only. Checked studies attribute under half of the gap to unresolved V genes and leave the rest unexplained. V, J and clone size derive from that table, while D and trimming were established from the DNA sequence. This sample includes about 30,000 clones, and none of them was observed just once. The ten largest clones represent roughly 5.4% of the sample.

CVID was diagnosed by standard criteria: serum IgG, IgA and/or IgM reduced below normal range, plus specific antibody deficiency. The CVID group comprised about 44 subjects, about 15 female and approximately 30 male, aged roughly 8 to 65 years with a mean age of around 40. Both CVID patients and healthy controls were predominantly of Caucasian heritage. At the time of study participation, every CVID subject had been on replacement immunoglobulin therapy for at least one year. At the time of blood collection, no CVID subject was ill or was being treated with immunomodulatory or immunosuppressive medication. From each donor, about 4.5 to 9 ml of heparinized peripheral whole blood was collected. Genomic DNA from adults with common variable immune deficiency (CVID) and from healthy adult controls was used to sequence TCRbeta CDR3 repertoires. Diluted blood was subjected to density centrifugation over Hypaque 1077 or Ficoll-Paque for isolation of peripheral blood mononuclear cells. Genomic DNA was extracted from unsorted mononuclear cells by Qiagen column purification or by a centrifugation-based method.

This clone was seen repeatedly, ten times or more. What this receptor recognizes is not known. Sample: peripheral blood mononuclear cells. This receptor was identified in a human donor with common variable immunodeficiency.

This receptor has the CDR3 CASSLDGSGTNEQYF. Partial CDR3 DNA: TGTGCCAGCAGCTTAGACGGGTCCGGGACAAACGAG. The sequence links TRBV7-6 to TRBJ2-7; the D segment could be TRBD1, given 6 matching bases. The read comes to an end 3 residues before the CDR3 does, leaving the germline J gene to fill in the end. V is shortened by 1 base, J by 5 bases, and the region joining them spans 15 bases. The CDR3 goes from the cysteine to the phenylalanine over 15 residues. Shown are 36 bases from within the CDR3, in frame from base 1. The germline V gene encodes CDR1 SGHVS and CDR2 FNYEAQ.